Below, 27 T cell receptor beta chains from the same sample are listed, as sequenced in a study of tumor and adjacent non-tumor tissue in lung cancer. The template was RNA from unsorted bulk tissue. TCRbeta libraries were built with three rounds of nested PCR, modified from ARM-PCR. A single record per CDR3 protein comes from TCRdb applying MiXCR to the multiplex PCR reads. This table has about 110,000 distinct CDR3 sequences, roughly 84% appearing once. Input material: lung tumor tissue. The source is a man between 65 and 85 years old with non-small cell lung cancer.

Comments on this clonotype: The junction differs from germline at one of its ends, possibly a read error. The V call is TRBV11-3, the J call TRBJ2-7; D may match TRBD1 or TRBD2 (5 bases each). Germline loops: CDR1 SGHNT, CDR2 YENEEA. The CDR3 is 14 residues long. CDR3 residues: CVSSLNGTLGEQYF. As DNA, the CDR3 is TGTGTCAGCAGCTTGAATGGGACGCTAGGAGAGCAGTACTTC.

About this clonotype itself: An end of the junction differs from the germline gene, which may be a read error. The chain employs TRBV5-6 and TRBJ2-7; 8 nucleotides match TRBD1. Germline CDR1 and CDR2: SGHDT and YYEEEE. This CDR3 contains 16 residues. CDR3 sequence: CANSSNRGNFRYEHYF. The CDR3 bases are TGTGCCAACAGCTCTAACAGGGGGAACTTTAGGTACGAGCATTACTTC. The entire variable domain, with the rest obtained from reference TRBV5-6 and TRBJ2-7, is as follows: DAGVTQSPTHLIKTRGQQVTLRCSPKSGHDTVSWYQQALGQGPQFIFQYYEEEERQRGNFPDRFSGHQFPNYSSELNVNALLLGDSALYLCANSSNRGNFRYEHYFGPGTRLTVT.

The chain is built from TRBV20-1 and TRBJ2-2, with 7 nucleotides matching TRBD1. The V segment lost 7 bases and the J segment 4 bases; nucleotides outside the gene matches: 12. CDR1 and CDR2 from the germline V gene are DFQATT and SNEGSKA (reference sequence). The length of the CDR3 is 15 residues. The CDR3 is CSGIGGDSVTGELFF. CDR3 DNA sequence: TGCAGTGGTATAGGGGGCGACTCCGTCACCGGGGAGCTGTTTTTT.

On this clonotype: The CDR3 end shows no conserved phenylalanine or tryptophan, and so a read error is likely. The chain couples TRBV6-2 or TRBV6-3 to TRBJ2-3; possibly TRBD1 for D (6 bases). Looked up from germline, CDR1 is MNHEY and CDR2 is SVGEGT. The CDR3 sequence is 15 residues long. CDR3 in amino acids: CASSYRAPQTGTQYS. Written as DNA, the CDR3 is TGTGCCAGCAGTTATCGGGCCCCGCAGACAGGTACGCAGTATTCT.

Remarks on this clonotype: The CDR3 carries no conserved terminal phenylalanine or tryptophan, so it likely arises from a read error. This chain links TRBV11-2 with TRBJ1-2; TRBD1 agrees at 8 bases. The CDR3 is 14 residues long. J gave up 4 bases and V 9 bases, and 10 bases lay outside the gene matches. Germline V gene sequence: CDR1 SGHAT, CDR2 FQNNGV. The CDR3 loop is CASTPTGGTYGYTL. The CDR3 DNA reads TGTGCCAGTACCCCTACAGGGGGTACCTATGGCTACACCCTC.

This clonotype has just one count. The gene calls are TRBV10-3 and TRBJ1-1, with TRBD1 matching over 7 bases. V lost 3 bases to trimming and J lost 6 bases; unmatched junction nucleotides: 7. Germline V gene data show CDR1 as ENHRY and CDR2 as SYGVKD. The CDR3 runs 14 residues. CDR3 protein: CAISDDRATPEAFF. The CDR3 DNA reads TGTGCCATCAGTGACGACAGGGCCACGCCTGAAGCTTTCTTT.

This clonotype has only one observation. The chain links TRBV11-2 to TRBJ2-3; tentatively, D is TRBD2 (5 bases). Looked up from germline, CDR1 is SGHAT and CDR2 is FQNNGV. This CDR3 comprises 16 residues. The V and J ends lost 5 bases and 5 bases respectively, with 20 bases between them. The CDR3 protein is CASSTDRDSYIDTQYF. In nucleotides, the CDR3 is TGTGCCAGCAGCACGGACCGGGATAGTTACATAGATACGCAGTATTTT. The full variable domain, rest sourced from reference TRBV11-2 and TRBJ2-3, is EAGVAQSPRYKIIEKRQSVAFWCNPISGHATLYWYQQILGQGPKLLIQFQNNGVVDDSQLPKDRFSAERLKGVDSTLKIQPAKLEDSAVYLCASSTDRDSYIDTQYFGPGTRLTVL.

The rearrangement links TRBV12-3 or TRBV12-4 to TRBJ2-5; D possibly uses TRBD1 or TRBD2 (5 bases each). There are 16 residues in the CDR3. Between the trimmed V and J ends, which lost 6 bases and 7 bases, there was a span of 24 bases. CDR3: CASSPAAGITGGTQYF. CDR3 in DNA: TGTGCCAGCAGCCCTGCGGCAGGGATCACAGGAGGGACCCAGTACTTC.

This clonotype was counted only a few times. An end of the junction differs from the germline gene, which may be a read error. The V and J genes are TRBV12-3 or TRBV12-4 and TRBJ1-5; D unclear. The CDR3 totals 15 residues. CDR3 in DNA: TGTGCCAGCAGTCAAGTCCTTTCCTCCAATCAGCCCCAACATTTT. Residues: CASSQVLSSNQPQHF.

Concerning this clonotype itself: The conserved closing phenylalanine or tryptophan is absent in this CDR3, likely reflecting a read error. The V and J genes are TRBV29-1 and TRBJ2-1; TRBD1 matches at 11 bases. Germline V gene sequence: CDR1 SQVTM, CDR2 ANQGSEA. The junction had 11 bases not matched to a gene; V was cut back by 4 bases and J by 12 bases. The CDR3 has 14 residues. In DNA form, the CDR3 reads TGCAGCGTTGGGAGAGGACAGGGGGCCTATGGGCAGTTCATC. It codes for CSVGRGQGAYGQFI.

In its sample, this clonotype was seen once. The junction and the germline gene differ at one end; a read error may be behind it. This chain connects TRBV6-6 to TRBJ2-5, with D possibly being TRBD2 (5 bases). This CDR3 has 14 amino acids. Germline CDR1 reads MNHNY; CDR2 reads SVGAGI (reference sequence). CDR3 sequence (DNA): TGTGTCAGCAGTTACGGGGTGCCACAAGAGACCCAGTACTTC. Translating gives CVSSYGVPQETQYF.

The chain links TRBV29-1 to TRBJ2-3, with D hard to call. V dropped 0 bases and J dropped 5 bases, with 9 bases sitting between them. CDR1 is SQVTM, CDR2 ANQGSEA, per germline. This CDR3 is 13 amino acids long. The CDR3 is CSVEEAVEDTQYF. The CDR3 nucleotides read TGCAGCGTTGAAGAAGCAGTAGAAGATACGCAGTATTTT.

The chain links TRBV5-1 to TRBJ2-7, with 10 bases fitting TRBD1. The CDR3 covers 16 residues. The V segment lost 4 bases and the J segment 1 base; nucleotides outside the gene matches: 8. Germline CDR1 reads SGHRS; CDR2 reads YFSETQ. The CDR3 reads CASSPTRGQGSYEQYF. Written as DNA, the CDR3 is TGCGCCAGCAGCCCGACCCGGGGACAGGGGTCCTACGAGCAGTACTTC.

This clonotype was counted a single time. V gene TRBV29-1 combines with J gene TRBJ1-1, with no clear D. The ends were cut back, 4 bases at V and 6 bases at J, with 9 bases in the middle. Germline values: CDR1 SQVTM, CDR2 ANQGSEA. The CDR3 totals 11 residues. CDR3 amino acids: CSVVERPEAFF. The CDR3 region has the DNA TGCAGCGTTGTGGAGAGGCCTGAAGCTTTCTTT.

This clonotype was detected many times. V gene TRBV6-5 combines with J gene TRBJ2-7, with unresolved D. In germline, CDR1 is MNHEY, CDR2 SVGAGI. The CDR3 covers 14 residues. The V gene lost 2 bases and the J gene lost 3 bases, with 11 bases spanning the gap. The CDR3 bases are TGTGCCAGCAGTTACGTTGGCTACAGCTACGAGCAGTACTTC. This sequence encodes CASSYVGYSYEQYF.

About this clonotype: Relative to the germline gene, one junction end is altered; a read error may explain this. This chain connects TRBV20-1 to TRBJ2-7; TRBD2 agrees at 13 bases. The CDR3 contains 15 residues. Germline CDR1 and CDR2: DFQATT and SNEGSKA (reference sequence). The CDR3 loop is CSVREGLAGAYKQYF. The CDR3 nucleotides read TGCAGTGTTAGAGAAGGACTAGCGGGGGCCTATAAGCAGTACTTC.

The gene calls are TRBV5-4 and TRBJ2-5; TRBD1 might be the D (5 bases). The ends were cut back, 8 bases at V and 4 bases at J, with 24 bases in the middle. Germline assignment: CDR1 SGHNT and CDR2 YYREEE (reference sequence). The CDR3 spans 16 residues. The CDR3 is CASNLLKGIMRETQYF. The DNA of the CDR3 is TGTGCCAGTAACCTTCTCAAGGGGATAATGAGAGAGACCCAGTACTTC. The whole variable domain, filled in from reference TRBV5-4 and TRBJ2-5, reads ETGVTQSPTHLIKTRGQQVTLRCSSQSGHNTVSWYQQALGQGPQFIFQYYREEENGRGNFPPRFSGLQFPNYSSELNVNALELDDSALYLCASNLLKGIMRETQYFGPGTRLLVL.

For this clonotype: The junction does not match germline at one end; this may be a read error. The chain joins TRBV4-1 to TRBJ2-5; no clear D. Germline V gives CDR1 MGHRA, CDR2 YSYEKL. The CDR3 loop spans 14 amino acids. CDR3 nucleotide sequence: TGCGCCAAGAGCCAACAGTGGGCGCAAGATACCCAGTACTTC. Residues: CAKSQQWAQDTQYF.

Notes on this clonotype: The missing conserved phenylalanine or tryptophan at the end of this CDR3 makes a read error likely. V usage is TRBV4-1 and J usage is TRBJ2-5; the D call may be TRBD1 or TRBD2 (5 bases each). The germline gives CDR1 MGHRA, CDR2 YSYEKL. This CDR3 has 14 amino acids. As DNA, the CDR3 is TGCGCGAGTAGCCAACCGTGGGGGCAAGAGACCCAGTACTCC. Protein sequence: CASSQPWGQETQYS.

Comments on this clonotype: This CDR3 is missing its conserved last phenylalanine or tryptophan, likely due to a read error. V gene TRBV12-3 or TRBV12-4 combines with J gene TRBJ2-3; D is unresolved. There are 14 residues in the CDR3. The CDR3 DNA sequence: TGTGCCATCAGTTTGGCCCAACCCAGTTCGAGGCAGTATTTG. Its translation: CAISLAQPSSRQYL.

Comment on this clonotype: One junction end disagrees with the germline gene, perhaps due to a read error. The chain employs TRBV11-2 and TRBJ2-2; a weak D match, TRBD1 (5 bases). CDR3 length equals 14 residues. Germline V gene data show CDR1 as SGHAT and CDR2 as FQNNGV. The CDR3 bases are TGTGTCAGCTGTCTGGACATTCAGTCCGGGGAGCTGTTTTTT. Encoded protein: CVSCLDIQSGELFF.

Points on this clonotype: At one end the junction does not follow the germline gene, possibly because of a read error. The chain has TRBV29-1 and TRBJ1-2; D is uncertain. Germline CDR1 reads SQVTM; CDR2 reads ANQGSEA. CDR3 length: 13 amino acids. The CDR3 region is CSVLQTRAYGYCF. DNA of the CDR3: TGCAGCGTTCTCCAGACGAGAGCCTATGGCTACTGCTTC.

This chain joins TRBV14 and TRBJ2-2; D unclear. The germline gives CDR1 SGHDN, CDR2 FVKESK. The CDR3 is 17 residues long. The CDR3 loop is CVSSQDGPDQRTGELFF. CDR3 sequence (DNA): TGTGTAAGCAGCCAGGACGGTCCCGACCAGAGGACCGGGGAGCTGTTTTTT.

The chain uses TRBV12-3 or TRBV12-4 and TRBJ1-2; D not certain. The CDR3 runs to 13 residues. Trimming shortened V by 9 bases and J by 6 bases, and 17 bases separated the two germline ends. The CDR3 coding sequence is TGTGCCAGTAGCCCGTCTGAGAATAATGGCTACACCTTC. Amino acids: CASSPSENNGYTF.

On this clonotype itself: In this CDR3 the conserved last residue, phenylalanine or tryptophan, is missing, so a read error is likely. The chain recombines TRBV20-1 with TRBJ2-7; TRBD2 might be the D (6 bases). This CDR3 spans 12 amino acids. Germline loops: CDR1 DFQATT, CDR2 SNEGSKA (reference sequence). CDR3 coding DNA: TGCAATGGGGGGTGGTTCTCCTACGAACAGTACTCC. Its translation is CNGGWFSYEQYS.

Concerning this clonotype: A read error may account for a junction end that differs from germline. The chain links TRBV11-1 to TRBJ2-1; TRBD2 agrees at 7 bases. CDR1 is SGHAT, CDR2 FQDESV, per germline (reference sequence). There are 17 residues in the CDR3. The CDR3 nucleotides read TGTGCCAGCAGCTTAGCCGGACTAACGGGGGGTATCAATGAACAGTTCTTC. As protein: CASSLAGLTGGINEQFF.

Comment on this clonotype: At one end the junction does not follow the germline gene, possibly because of a read error. The chain uses TRBV6-1 and TRBJ1-6, with D possibly being TRBD1 (5 bases). This CDR3 has 19 amino acids. From germline, CDR1 is MNHNS and CDR2 SASEGT. The CDR3 nucleotides are TGTGCCAGCAGTGAAGCAATGAGGGGATCGGCCCAGAGTATTTCACCCCTCCGCTTT. It codes for CASSEAMRGSAQSISPLRF.